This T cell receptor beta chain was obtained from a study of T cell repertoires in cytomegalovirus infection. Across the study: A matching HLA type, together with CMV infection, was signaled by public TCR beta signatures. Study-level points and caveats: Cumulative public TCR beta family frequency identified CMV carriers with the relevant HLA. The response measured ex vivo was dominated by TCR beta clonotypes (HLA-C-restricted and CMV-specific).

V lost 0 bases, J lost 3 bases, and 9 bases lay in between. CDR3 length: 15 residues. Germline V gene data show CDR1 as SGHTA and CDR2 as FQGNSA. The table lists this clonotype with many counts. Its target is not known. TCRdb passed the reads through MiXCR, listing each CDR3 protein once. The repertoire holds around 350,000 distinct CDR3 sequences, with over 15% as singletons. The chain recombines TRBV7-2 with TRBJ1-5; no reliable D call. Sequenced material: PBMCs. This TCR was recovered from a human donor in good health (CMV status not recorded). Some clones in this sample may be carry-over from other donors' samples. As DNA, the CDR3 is TGTGCCAGCAGCTTAGCGTATAGGTCCAATCAGCCCCAGCATTTT. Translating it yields CASSLAYRSNQPQHF. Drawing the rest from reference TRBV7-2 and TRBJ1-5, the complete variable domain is GAGVSQSPSNKVTEKGKDVELRCDPISGHTALYWYRQSLGQGLEFLIYFQGNSAPDKSGLPSDRFSAERTGGSVSTLTIQRTQQEDSAVYLCASSLAYRSNQPQHFGDGTRLSIL.